This T cell receptor beta chain was sequenced during a study of beta chain features in type 1 diabetes. The wider study: Healthy donors and patients showed comparable age, gender and cell yields. Sorted cells numbering approximately 110,000,000 were examined across all samples. Points from the study as a whole: Because the template was cDNA, high-expressing cells might be over-represented.

Investigators reverse transcribed all isolated RNA, so they sequenced expressed TCRB transcripts. Generated by immunoSEQ multiplex PCR, the TCRdb table keeps only in-frame clones and is missing some. The repertoire holds 160,000 or so clones, with less than 9.5% as singletons. The germline CDR1 and CDR2 sequences are SGHRS and YFSETQ. Trimming stripped 1 base from V and 6 bases from J, with 11 bases between. The CDR3 spans 13 residues. As concerns this clone: Its antigen is still unknown.

It was one heparinised blood draw, averaging about 116 mL, that each donor gave. Material for sequencing was central memory CD4+ T cells from blood. This TCR came from a woman aged 18-29 years in good health. The V and J genes are TRBV5-1 and TRBJ2-7; D possibly corresponds to TRBD1 (6 bases). Written as DNA, the CDR3 is TGCGCCAGCAGCTTGCCGCAGGGGACCGAGCAGTACTTC. Its protein product is CASSLPQGTEQYF.